Shown below are 30 T cell receptor beta chains from a single sample sequenced in a study of blood T cell repertoires in COVID-19. Assay: immunoSEQ multiplex PCR; the TCRdb copy retains only in-frame clones and omits some. The table shows roughly 130,000 clones, with about 79% occurring only once. Material: peripheral blood. These receptors all stem from a woman in her 50s with acute or convalescent COVID-19.

The chain is built from TRBV10-2 and TRBJ1-6; D might be TRBD1 (6 bases). Between the trimmed V and J ends, which lost 6 bases and 9 bases, there was a span of 12 bases. Germline values: CDR1 WSHSY, CDR2 SAAADI. The CDR3 consists of 13 residues. In DNA form, the CDR3 reads TGCGCCAGCAGAGTGGGGGCTGGTTCACCCCTCCACTTT. Its translation is CASRVGAGSPLHF.

The chain has TRBV6-5 and TRBJ2-2; 9 bases map to TRBD1. The CDR3 length is 16 residues. Looked up from germline, CDR1 is MNHEY and CDR2 is SVGAGI. Trimming took 2 bases from V and 5 from J; bases not matched to a gene: 6. The CDR3 sequence is CASSYKGTGSTGELFF. The CDR3 nucleotides read TGTGCCAGCAGTTACAAAGGGACAGGGTCAACCGGGGAGCTGTTTTTT.

V usage is TRBV19 and J usage is TRBJ2-7; the match to TRBD1 covers 8 bases. V lost 6 bases to trimming and J lost 0 bases; unmatched junction nucleotides: 7. Looked up from germline, CDR1 is LNHDA and CDR2 is SQIVND (reference sequence). CDR3 size: 15 residues. The CDR3 DNA sequence: TGTGCCAGTAGGGATGCAGGGGGCCGCTCCTACGAGCAGTACTTC. It codes for CASRDAGGRSYEQYF.

V and J are TRBV5-6 and TRBJ1-4; 11 bases are a match to TRBD1. The CDR3 extends over 19 amino acids. Germline trimming cut 4 bases from V and 4 bases from J; bases unmatched to any gene: 15. Per the germline V gene, CDR1 is SGHDT and CDR2 is YYEEEE. The CDR3 spells CASSPPWRDRGLDNEKLFF. The CDR3 region has the DNA TGTGCCAGCAGCCCCCCTTGGCGGGACAGGGGGTTAGATAATGAAAAACTGTTTTTT.

The chain uses TRBV30 and TRBJ1-5; perhaps TRBD1 as D (5 bases). The CDR3 consists of 15 residues. Germline V gene sequence: CDR1 GTSNPN, CDR2 SVGIG (reference sequence). V dropped 3 bases and J dropped 1 base, with 13 bases sitting between them. In nucleotides, the CDR3 is TGTGCCTGGAGCCTTGGGGGGGGAAGCAATCAGCCCCAGCATTTT. As protein: CAWSLGGGSNQPQHF.

V and J are TRBV5-1 and TRBJ2-1, with 12 bases matching TRBD2. The germline gives CDR1 SGHRS, CDR2 YFSETQ. The CDR3 contains 23 residues. With V trimmed by 1 base and J by 4 bases, 24 bases remained unmatched. The CDR3, as DNA: TGCGCCAGCAGCTTGTGGACTAGCGGGGAGGATGGAGGATATTACAAAACTTACAATGAGCAGTTCTTC. Encoded protein: CASSLWTSGEDGGYYKTYNEQFF.

This rearrangement joins TRBV19 to TRBJ1-3; D ambiguous. V was cut by 5 bases and J by 2 bases, with 10 bases left in between. The CDR3 runs to 14 residues. Germline values: CDR1 LNHDA, CDR2 SQIVND (reference sequence). The CDR3 here is CASSPGSPGNTIYF. CDR3 bases: TGTGCCAGTAGTCCCGGGAGTCCTGGAAACACCATATATTTT.

This chain uses TRBV10-3 with TRBJ1-2; D not certain. Germline V gene data show CDR1 as ENHRY and CDR2 as SYGVKD. CDR3 length: 11 residues. Trimming removed 9 bases at V and 4 bases at J, with 9 bases between. Written as DNA, the CDR3 is TGTGCCATTCAAGCGGGCTATGGCTACACCTTC. It encodes CAIQAGYGYTF.

J is TRBJ2-3 and V is TRBV14; 12 bases are a match to TRBD2. J lost 2 bases, V lost 4 bases, and 7 bases had no gene match. The CDR3 loop spans 17 amino acids. Germline loops: CDR1 SGHDN, CDR2 FVKESK. The CDR3: CASSPWTSGVPTDTQYF. CDR3 DNA: TGTGCCAGCAGCCCCTGGACTAGCGGGGTCCCCACAGATACGCAGTATTTT.

This sequence joins TRBV29-1 and TRBJ2-1, with D tentatively TRBD2 (7 bases). Germline lookup yields CDR1 SQVTM and CDR2 ANQGSEA. The germline V and J ends were trimmed by 5 bases and 7 bases, with 18 bases remaining between them. There are 14 residues in the CDR3. CDR3 loop: CSVLGAGRDNEQFF. CDR3 bases: TGCAGCGTTCTGGGGGCAGGGAGGGATAATGAGCAGTTCTTC.

The chain links TRBV9 to TRBJ2-3; 8 positions match TRBD2. Germline assignment: CDR1 SGDLS and CDR2 YYNGEE. The V segment lost 0 bases and the J segment 0 bases; nucleotides outside the gene matches: 3. The CDR3 is 16 residues long. The chain's CDR3 is CASSVEAGVSTDTQYF. CDR3 nucleotide sequence: TGTGCCAGCAGCGTAGAAGCGGGGGTAAGCACAGATACGCAGTATTTT. The variable domain in full, with the rest retrieved from reference TRBV9 and TRBJ2-3, is DSGVTQTPKHLITATGQRVTLRCSPRSGDLSVYWYQQSLDQGLQFLIQYYNGEERAKGNILERFSAQQFPDLHSELNLSSLELGDSALYFCASSVEAGVSTDTQYFGPGTRLTVL.

This clone was seen just once. The CDR3 protein is CASSLGVSGSSYNSPLHF. The CDR3 DNA reads TGTGCCAGCAGCTTGGGTGTTTCCGGGAGCTCCTATAATTCACCCCTCCACTTT. V gene TRBV5-8 combines with J gene TRBJ1-6, with D hard to call. The CDR3 is 18 residues long. Germline CDR1 SGHTS, CDR2 YDEGEE. V dropped 0 bases and J dropped 0 bases, with 13 bases sitting between them.

The chain employs TRBV20-1 and TRBJ1-1; no clear D gene. Germline CDR1 is DFQATT and CDR2 is SNEGSKA (reference sequence). The V end lost 3 bases, the J end lost 5 bases, and 13 bases lay between the germline ends. CDR3 length: 13 amino acids. The CDR3, as DNA: TGCAGTGCTAGTGGTAGGTCGGGGACTGAAGCTTTCTTT. It codes for CSASGRSGTEAFF.

The chain combines TRBV5-5 with TRBJ1-1, with 8 bases matching TRBD1. Germline-derived CDR1 and CDR2 are SGHKS and YYEKEE (reference sequence). This CDR3 contains 15 residues. Losses at the gene ends were 2 bases for V and 1 base for J; bases not matched to a gene: 4. CDR3 amino acids: CASSFSTGENTEAFF. In nucleotides, the CDR3 is TGTGCCAGCAGCTTCTCGACAGGGGAGAACACTGAAGCTTTCTTT.

The chain has TRBV9 and TRBJ2-7, with a possible D match to TRBD2 (5 bases). The CDR3 extends over 14 amino acids. Trimming took 4 bases from V and 3 from J, leaving 14 bases between them. Germline assignment: CDR1 SGDLS and CDR2 YYNGEE. In nucleotides, the CDR3 is TGTGCCAGCAGCCCCCTCGGGGTCAGCTACGAGCAGTACTTC. It is translated as CASSPLGVSYEQYF. The full variable domain, completed using reference TRBV9 and TRBJ2-7, is DSGVTQTPKHLITATGQRVTLRCSPRSGDLSVYWYQQSLDQGLQFLIQYYNGEERAKGNILERFSAQQFPDLHSELNLSSLELGDSALYFCASSPLGVSYEQYFGPGTRLTVT.

The chain has TRBV27 and TRBJ1-2, with 7 bases fitting TRBD1. The CDR3 contains 14 residues. Germline loops: CDR1 MNHEY, CDR2 SMNVEV (reference sequence). Trimming cost V 3 bases and J 4 bases; bases outside gene matches: 5. CDR3 amino acids: CASSFKGAPYGYTF. CDR3 bases: TGTGCCAGCAGTTTTAAGGGGGCCCCCTATGGCTACACCTTC.

The V call is TRBV27, the J call TRBJ2-2, with TRBD2 as a possible D gene (6 bases). V was clipped by 4 bases and J by 5 bases, with 17 bases between them. Germline V CDR1 and CDR2: MNHEY, SMNVEV (reference sequence). The CDR3 consists of 16 residues. CDR3: CASSSGVTGSTGELFF. In DNA form, the CDR3 reads TGTGCCAGCAGTTCAGGTGTCACCGGGAGTACCGGGGAGCTGTTTTTT.

The J gene is TRBJ1-1, the V gene TRBV5-6; D might be TRBD1 (5 bases). The CDR3 has 16 amino acids. Germline lookup yields CDR1 SGHDT and CDR2 YYEEEE. V lost 2 bases and J lost 5, with 19 bases in between. This CDR3 reads CASSLIRDGRGTEAFF. In DNA form, the CDR3 reads TGTGCCAGCAGCTTAATAAGGGATGGAAGGGGAACTGAAGCTTTCTTT.

The chain is built from TRBV24-1 and TRBJ1-2, with 8 bases identical to TRBD1. Germline trimming cut 2 bases from V and 7 bases from J; bases unmatched to any gene: 5. The length of the CDR3 is 14 residues. Germline values: CDR1 KGHDR, CDR2 SFDVKD. This CDR3 is CATSDSIQGAGYTF. The DNA for the CDR3 is TGTGCCACCAGTGATTCGATTCAGGGGGCTGGCTACACCTTC.

This chain links TRBV5-8 with TRBJ1-2, with a weak D call TRBD1 (5 bases). The CDR3 sequence is 13 residues long. V lost 4 bases, J lost 6 bases, and 13 bases lay in between. The germline V gene has CDR1 SGHTS and CDR2 YDEGEE. The CDR3 reads CASSQGLDHGYTF. The CDR3 DNA is TGTGCCAGCAGCCAGGGTCTAGACCATGGCTACACCTTC.

The chain joins TRBV24-1 to TRBJ2-4; the match to TRBD2 covers 10 bases. CDR3 length: 17 amino acids. With V trimmed by 3 bases and J by 0 bases, 4 bases remained unmatched. Germline values: CDR1 KGHDR, CDR2 SFDVKD. The CDR3 DNA reads TGTGCCACCAGTGATCCTACTAGCGGGGAAGCCAAAAACATTCAGTACTTC. Translated: CATSDPTSGEAKNIQYF.

This chain joins TRBV4-1 and TRBJ1-1; no reliable D call. The V end was cut by 1 base, the J end by 8 bases, with 20 bases between. From germline, CDR1 is MGHRA and CDR2 YSYEKL. This CDR3 has 16 residues. CDR3 DNA: TGCGCCAGCAGCCAAGTCCTATCCTCTAGACCTCAAGAAGCTTTCTTT. It yields the protein CASSQVLSSRPQEAFF.

This chain joins TRBV27 and TRBJ1-5; D not resolved. CDR3 length equals 15 residues. The V end was cut by 1 base, the J end by 2 bases, with 9 bases between. Germline CDR1 reads MNHEY; CDR2 reads SMNVEV (reference sequence). Written as DNA, the CDR3 is TGTGCCAGCAGTTTATTGGGCAGTGGCAATCAGCCCCAGCATTTT. Residues: CASSLLGSGNQPQHF.

With regard to this clone: Other DNA sequences in this specimen translate into the identical CDR3. The CDR3 DNA is TGTGCCAGCAGTTTAACTGGCAATCAGCCCCAGCATTTT. Translating gives CASSLTGNQPQHF. V gene TRBV12-3 or TRBV12-4 combines with J gene TRBJ1-5; the D is unclear. Trimming took 2 bases from V and 2 from J, leaving 4 bases between them. The CDR3 covers 13 residues.

The chain uses TRBV5-4 and TRBJ1-2, with D possibly being TRBD1 (6 bases). Germline V lookup: CDR1 SGHNT, CDR2 YYREEE (reference sequence). CDR3 length equals 13 residues. V dropped 2 bases and J dropped 2 bases, with 7 bases sitting between them. The CDR3 DNA follows: TGTGCCAGCAGCTTTCAGGGGAACTATGGCTACACCTTC. The encoded protein is CASSFQGNYGYTF.

This sequence joins TRBV11-2 and TRBJ1-1; no firm D call. The germline gives CDR1 SGHAT, CDR2 FQNNGV. The CDR3 totals 14 residues. The V end lost 5 bases, the J end lost 3 bases, and 13 bases lay between the germline ends. In DNA form, the CDR3 reads TGTGCCAGCAGCCCCATAAATCGGGACACTGAAGCTTTCTTT. Translated, it gives CASSPINRDTEAFF.

V gene TRBV28 combines with J gene TRBJ1-5; TRBD1 matches at 10 bases. Germline assignment: CDR1 MDHEN and CDR2 SYDVKM. The CDR3 loop spans 15 amino acids. Trimming removed 6 bases from V and 6 bases from J; junction bases left unmatched: 8. As DNA, the CDR3 is TGTGCCAGCAGCCAGGGACAGGGGTTTCGTCAGCCCCAGCATTTT. Its protein is CASSQGQGFRQPQHF.

The chain couples TRBV6-1 to TRBJ1-3, with D possibly TRBD1 on 5 matching bases. V lost 3 bases to trimming and J lost 0 bases, with 9 bases between them. This CDR3 is built from 15 residues. Looked up from germline, CDR1 is MNHNS and CDR2 is SASEGT. The CDR3 region has the DNA TGTGCCAGCAGTGAGAGTAGGGGCTCTGGAAACACCATATATTTT. Translating gives CASSESRGSGNTIYF.

The table lists this clone with a count of one. This chain links TRBV2 with TRBJ1-5; TRBD1 matches at 7 bases. Germline V lookup: CDR1 SNHLY, CDR2 FYNNEI. The CDR3 has 16 amino acids. Unmatched junction bases numbered 6, after V lost 4 bases and J lost 0 bases. The CDR3 bases are TGTGCCAGCAGTGGGGCGGGACAGTTTAGCAATCAGCCCCAGCATTTT. Its translation is CASSGAGQFSNQPQHF.

The rearrangement joins TRBV7-8 to TRBJ1-1; 7 bases map to TRBD1. In germline, CDR1 is SGHVS, CDR2 FQNEAQ. J lost 8 bases, V lost 3 bases, and 6 bases had no gene match. The CDR3 runs 13 residues. Here the CDR3 reads CASSLGQSVEAFF. Written as DNA, the CDR3 is TGTGCCAGCAGCTTGGGACAGTCGGTGGAAGCTTTCTTT.